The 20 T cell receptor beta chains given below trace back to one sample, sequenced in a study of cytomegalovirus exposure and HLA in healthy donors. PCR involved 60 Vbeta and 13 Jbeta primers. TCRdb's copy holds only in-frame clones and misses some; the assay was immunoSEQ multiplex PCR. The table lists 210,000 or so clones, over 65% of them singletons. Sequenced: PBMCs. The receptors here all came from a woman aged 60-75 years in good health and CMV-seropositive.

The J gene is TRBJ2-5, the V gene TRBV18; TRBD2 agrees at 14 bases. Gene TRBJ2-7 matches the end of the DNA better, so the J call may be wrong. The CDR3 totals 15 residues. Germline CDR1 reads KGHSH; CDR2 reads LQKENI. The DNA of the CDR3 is TGTGCCAGCTCAGGGACTAGCGGGGGAACCTACGAGCAGTACTTC. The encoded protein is CASSGTSGGTYEQYF.

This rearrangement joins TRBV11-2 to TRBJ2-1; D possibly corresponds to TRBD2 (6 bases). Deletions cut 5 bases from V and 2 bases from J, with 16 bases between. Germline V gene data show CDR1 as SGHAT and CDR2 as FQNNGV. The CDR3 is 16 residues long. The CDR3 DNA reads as TGTGCCAGCAGCCCCGGGACTGAAAGACCCTACAATGAGCAGTTCTTC. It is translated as CASSPGTERPYNEQFF.

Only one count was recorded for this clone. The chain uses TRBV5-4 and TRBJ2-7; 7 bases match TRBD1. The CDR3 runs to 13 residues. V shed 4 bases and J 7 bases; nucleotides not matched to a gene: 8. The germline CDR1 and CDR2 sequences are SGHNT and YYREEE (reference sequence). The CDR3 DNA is TGTGCCAGCAGCCTGGACAGGCCTGGAGAGCAGTACTTC. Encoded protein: CASSLDRPGEQYF. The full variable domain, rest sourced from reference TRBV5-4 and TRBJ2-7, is ETGVTQSPTHLIKTRGQQVTLRCSSQSGHNTVSWYQQALGQGPQFIFQYYREEENGRGNFPPRFSGLQFPNYSSELNVNALELDDSALYLCASSLDRPGEQYFGPGTRLTVT.

CDR3 amino acids: CASRRGIAGAGRETQYF. CDR3 nucleotide sequence: TGTGCCAGCAGGAGGGGGATAGCGGGGGCCGGGAGGGAGACCCAGTACTTC. The chain employs TRBV2 and TRBJ2-5; 9 positions agree with TRBD2. Losses at the gene ends were 6 bases for V and 5 bases for J; bases not matched to a gene: 16. CDR3 length equals 17 residues. Germline values: CDR1 SNHLY, CDR2 FYNNEI.

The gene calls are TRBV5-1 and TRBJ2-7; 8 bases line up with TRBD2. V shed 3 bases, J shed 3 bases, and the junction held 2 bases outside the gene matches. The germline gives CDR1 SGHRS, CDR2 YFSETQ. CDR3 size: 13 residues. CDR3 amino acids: CASSYTSGYEQYF. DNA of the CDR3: TGCGCCAGCAGCTACACTAGCGGCTACGAGCAGTACTTC.

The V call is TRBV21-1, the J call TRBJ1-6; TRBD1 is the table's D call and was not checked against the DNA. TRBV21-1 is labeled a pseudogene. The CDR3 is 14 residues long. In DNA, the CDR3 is TGTGCCAGCAGCAAACGCCAGACAGGGAAACCCCTCCACTTT. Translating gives CASSKRQTGKPLHF.

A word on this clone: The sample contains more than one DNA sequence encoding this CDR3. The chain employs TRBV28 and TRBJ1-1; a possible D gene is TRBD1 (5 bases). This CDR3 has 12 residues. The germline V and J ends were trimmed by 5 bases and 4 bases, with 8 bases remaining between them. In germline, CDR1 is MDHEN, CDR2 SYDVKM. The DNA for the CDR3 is TGTGCCAGCAGTACGGGACTCACTGAAGCTTTCTTT. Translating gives CASSTGLTEAFF.

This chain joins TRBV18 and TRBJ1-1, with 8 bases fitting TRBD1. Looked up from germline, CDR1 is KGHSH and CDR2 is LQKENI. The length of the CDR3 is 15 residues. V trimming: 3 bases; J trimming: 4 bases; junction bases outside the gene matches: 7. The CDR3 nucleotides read TGTGCCAGCTCACCGGCCGACAGGGGTGCCACTGAAGCTTTCTTT. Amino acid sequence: CASSPADRGATEAFF. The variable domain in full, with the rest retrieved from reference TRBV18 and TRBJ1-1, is NAGVMQNPRHLVRRRGQEARLRCSPMKGHSHVYWYRQLPEEGLKFMVYLQKENIIDESGMPKERFSAEFPKEGPSILRIQQVVRGDSAAYFCASSPADRGATEAFFGQGTRLTVV.

The CDR3 sequence is CASSQDHGGYYNEQFF. In nucleotides, the CDR3 is TGCGCCAGCAGCCAAGATCATGGCGGTTACTACAATGAGCAGTTCTTC. The V gene is TRBV4-3, the J gene TRBJ2-1, with D uncertain. Germline loops: CDR1 LGHNA, CDR2 YSLEER. The CDR3 is made up of 16 amino acids. Trimming left V 0 bases short and J 3 bases short, with 12 bases between.

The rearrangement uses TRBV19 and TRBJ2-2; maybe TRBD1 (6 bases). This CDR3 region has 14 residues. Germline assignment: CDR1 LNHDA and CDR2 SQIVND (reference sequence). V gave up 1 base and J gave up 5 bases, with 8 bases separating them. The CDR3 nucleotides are TGTGCCAGTAGTATAGTAGGGGGAACCGGGGAGCTGTTTTTT. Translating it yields CASSIVGGTGELFF.

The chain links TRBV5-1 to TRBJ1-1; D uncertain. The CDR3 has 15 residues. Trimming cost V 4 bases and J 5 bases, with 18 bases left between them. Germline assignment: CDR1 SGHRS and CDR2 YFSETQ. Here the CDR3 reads CASSPVGSGGTEAFF. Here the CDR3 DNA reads TGCGCCAGCAGCCCAGTGGGGTCAGGAGGGACTGAAGCTTTCTTT. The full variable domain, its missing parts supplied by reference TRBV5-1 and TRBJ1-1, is KAGVTQTPRYLIKTRGQQVTLSCSPISGHRSVSWYQQTPGQGLQFLFEYFSETQRNKGNFPGRFSGRQFSNSRSEMNVSTLELGDSALYLCASSPVGSGGTEAFFGQGTRLTVV.

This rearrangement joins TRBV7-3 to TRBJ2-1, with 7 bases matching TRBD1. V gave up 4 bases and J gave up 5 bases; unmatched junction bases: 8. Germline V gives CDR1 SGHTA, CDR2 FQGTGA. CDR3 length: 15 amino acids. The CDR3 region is CASSSHRDRNNEQFF. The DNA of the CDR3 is TGTGCCAGCAGCTCTCACCGGGACAGAAACAATGAGCAGTTCTTC.

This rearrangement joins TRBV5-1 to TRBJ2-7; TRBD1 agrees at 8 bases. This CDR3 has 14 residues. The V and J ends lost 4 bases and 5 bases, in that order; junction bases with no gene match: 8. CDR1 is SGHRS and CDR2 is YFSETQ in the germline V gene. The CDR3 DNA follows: TGCGCCAGCAGCGCCCCAGGGGGCCAGAACGAGCAGTACTTC. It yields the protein CASSAPGGQNEQYF.

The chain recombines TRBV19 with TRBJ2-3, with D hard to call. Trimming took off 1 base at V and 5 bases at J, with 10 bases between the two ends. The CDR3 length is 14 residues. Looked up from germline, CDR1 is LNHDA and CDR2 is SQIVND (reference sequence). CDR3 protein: CASSIALAIDTQYF. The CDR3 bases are TGTGCCAGTAGTATAGCCCTGGCAATAGATACGCAGTATTTT.

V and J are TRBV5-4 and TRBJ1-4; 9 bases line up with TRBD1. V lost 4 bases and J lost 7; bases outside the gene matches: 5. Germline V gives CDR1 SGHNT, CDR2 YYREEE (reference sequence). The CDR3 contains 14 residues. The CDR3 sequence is CASSPDRGIEKLFF. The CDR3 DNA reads TGTGCCAGCAGCCCGGACAGGGGAATTGAAAAACTGTTTTTT.

Written as DNA, the CDR3 is TGTGCCTGGAGTGTAGGACAGGGAGGCACAGATACGCAGTATTTT. It codes for CAWSVGQGGTDTQYF. The rearrangement joins TRBV30 to TRBJ2-3, with TRBD1 identical over 8 bases. Trimming removed 0 bases from V and 1 base from J; junction bases left unmatched: 3. Germline values: CDR1 GTSNPN, CDR2 SVGIG (reference sequence). The CDR3 has 15 residues. Full variable domain (remainder filled in from reference TRBV30 and TRBJ2-3): SQTIHQWPATLVQPVGSPLSLECTVEGTSNPNLYWYRQAAGRGLQLLFYSVGIGQISSEVPQNLSASRPQDRQFILSSKKLLLSDSGFYLCAWSVGQGGTDTQYFGPGTRLTVL.

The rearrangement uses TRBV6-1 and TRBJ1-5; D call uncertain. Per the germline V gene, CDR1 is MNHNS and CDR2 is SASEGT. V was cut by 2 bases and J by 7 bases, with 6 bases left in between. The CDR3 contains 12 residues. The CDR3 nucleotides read TGTGCCAGCAGTGAACGGGAACAGCCCCAGCATTTT. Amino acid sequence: CASSEREQPQHF.

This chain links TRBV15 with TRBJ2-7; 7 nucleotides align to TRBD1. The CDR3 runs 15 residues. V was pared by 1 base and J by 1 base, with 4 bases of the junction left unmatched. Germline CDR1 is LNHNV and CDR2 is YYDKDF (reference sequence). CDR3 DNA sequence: TGTGCCACCAGCAGAGGGGGGACAGAATCCTACGAGCAGTACTTC. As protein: CATSRGGTESYEQYF.

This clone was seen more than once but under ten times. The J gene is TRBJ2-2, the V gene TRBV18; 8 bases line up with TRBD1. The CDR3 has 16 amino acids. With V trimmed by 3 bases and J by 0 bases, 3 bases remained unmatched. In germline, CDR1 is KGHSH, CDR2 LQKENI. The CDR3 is CASSPLGQANTGELFF. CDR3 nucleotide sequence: TGTGCCAGCTCACCTCTGGGACAGGCGAACACCGGGGAGCTGTTTTTT.

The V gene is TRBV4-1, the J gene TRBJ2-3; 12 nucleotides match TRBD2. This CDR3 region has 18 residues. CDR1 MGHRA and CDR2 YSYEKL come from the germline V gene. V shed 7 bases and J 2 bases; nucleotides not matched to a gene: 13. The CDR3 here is CASTYRLAGEGATDTQYF. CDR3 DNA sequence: TGCGCCAGCACCTATCGACTAGCGGGAGAAGGGGCCACAGATACGCAGTATTTT.